This T cell receptor beta chain is from a study of CD39 and CD103 CD8 tumor-infiltrating T cells. Findings and limits, study-wide: Blood and uninvolved lymph node rarely held DP TIL clonotypes.

CD39 and CD103 defined DN, SP and DP subsets of CD3+CD4-CD8+CD45RA- TILs. In the case of this clone: Its antigen is not known.

Germline loops: CDR1 SGHDT, CDR2 YYEEEE. Trimming removed 2 bases at V and 11 bases at J, with 20 bases between. The length of the CDR3 is 16 residues. The assay was immunoSEQ multiplex PCR, and TCRdb's table has in-frame clones only and misses some. The table shows 2,000 to 2,500 clones, with 70% to 85% occurring only once. Sequencing used CD39- CD103- CD8+ T cells sorted from the tumor. The subset is: CD103-CD39- double-negative CD45RA- CD8 T cells. The receptor's source is a human donor with head and neck squamous cell carcinoma. The V call is TRBV5-6, the J call TRBJ1-6; possibly TRBD1 for D (6 bases). The CDR3 spells CASSFGWHRGRAPLHF. In DNA form, the CDR3 reads TGTGCCAGCAGCTTTGGTTGGCATCGGGGGCGCGCACCCCTCCACTTT. Full variable domain (rest looked up from reference TRBV5-6 and TRBJ1-6): DAGVTQSPTHLIKTRGQQVTLRCSPKSGHDTVSWYQQALGQGPQFIFQYYEEEERQRGNFPDRFSGHQFPNYSSELNVNALLLGDSALYLCASSFGWHRGRAPLHFGNGTRLTVT.